The TCR beta chain described here comes from a study of breast tumors, draining lymph nodes, adjacent tissues. Findings of the study overall: Luminal-like breast cancer showed significantly greater tumor-nontumor repertoire similarity than basal-like breast cancer did. Compared with lymph nodes, tumors were less diverse; compared with nontumor tissue, more. Data fit most tumor T cells coming from lymph node, expanding in tumor. The lymph node origin of tumor T cells was framed as consistent with a hypothesis, not demonstrated.

This clonotype was seen only a few times. The antigen remains unidentified. Germline V lookup: CDR1 KGHSH, CDR2 LQKENI. The length of the CDR3 is 13 residues. The J segment lost 4 bases and the V segment lost 6 bases, leaving 4 bases of the junction unmatched. Axillary draining lymph nodes of breast cancer patients supplied the node samples. TCRdb called the multiplex PCR reads again in MiXCR, with one record for every CDR3 protein. The sample shows around 300,000 distinct CDR3 sequences, around 31% of them seen only once. The sequenced sample consisted of axillary lymph node tissue. The TCR comes from a female donor with breast cancer. Some clones in this sample may be carry-over from other donors' samples. The chain uses TRBV18 and TRBJ2-7; 9 bases match TRBD1. CDR3 sequence: CASSSDRGYEQYF. The CDR3 DNA sequence: TGTGCCAGCTCGTCGGACAGGGGATACGAGCAGTACTTC.